This TCR beta chain was sequenced during a study of cytomegalovirus exposure and HLA in healthy donors. Between the trimmed V and J ends, which lost 0 bases and 2 bases, there was a span of 10 bases. The CDR3 spans 15 residues. Germline-derived CDR1 and CDR2 are SGHRS and YFSETQ. PCR primers comprised 60 Vbeta and 13 Jbeta primers. Method: immunoSEQ multiplex PCR; TCRdb's copy keeps in-frame clones and lacks some. The sample has about 200,000 clones, roughly 85% seen once. Notes on the study in general: Later on, analysis showed that most CMV-associated TCR beta chains appeared to be HLA-restricted. Available immune exposure information was restricted to CMV serostatus only. In vitro work confirmed that a few CMV-associated chains recognize CMV antigens.

In regard to this clone: Antigen: not known.

The receptor's source is a woman in her 30s in good health and CMV-seropositive. The J gene is TRBJ2-3, the V gene TRBV5-1; the D is unclear. The specimen sequenced was PBMCs. CDR3 residues: CASSLDRKPTDTQYF. The CDR3 bases are TGCGCCAGCAGCTTGGACAGAAAGCCCACAGATACGCAGTATTTT. Variable domain in full (rest from reference TRBV5-1 and TRBJ2-3): KAGVTQTPRYLIKTRGQQVTLSCSPISGHRSVSWYQQTPGQGLQFLFEYFSETQRNKGNFPGRFSGRQFSNSRSEMNVSTLELGDSALYLCASSLDRKPTDTQYFGPGTRLTVL.